This T cell receptor beta chain was sequenced for a study of T-cell reconstitution after alpha-beta-depleted transplantation in children. Germline lookup yields CDR1 DFQATT and CDR2 SNEGSKA (reference sequence). Unmatched junction bases numbered 9, after V lost 7 bases and J lost 6 bases. The CDR3 is made up of 14 amino acids. Using unique molecular identifiers, the investigators prepared the TCRbeta library. TCRdb re-derived calls from the PCR reads in MiXCR, one entry per CDR3 protein. The sample has just over 950,000 distinct CDR3 sequences, roughly 29% seen once; the top ten hold roughly 31%. The chain carries TRBV20-1 and TRBJ2-1; 10 bases align to TRBD2. The sequencing here drew on PBMCs, mostly from graft donor cells, taken 360 days after TCRalphabeta/CD19-depleted stem cell transplant. The sequence was obtained from a boy younger than two who had a stem cell transplant for SCID, so the T cells may come from the graft donor. The CDR3, as DNA: TGCAGTGTACCCAGCGGGGGGGTCGGCAATGAGCAGTTCTTC. The encoded protein is CSVPSGGVGNEQFF.